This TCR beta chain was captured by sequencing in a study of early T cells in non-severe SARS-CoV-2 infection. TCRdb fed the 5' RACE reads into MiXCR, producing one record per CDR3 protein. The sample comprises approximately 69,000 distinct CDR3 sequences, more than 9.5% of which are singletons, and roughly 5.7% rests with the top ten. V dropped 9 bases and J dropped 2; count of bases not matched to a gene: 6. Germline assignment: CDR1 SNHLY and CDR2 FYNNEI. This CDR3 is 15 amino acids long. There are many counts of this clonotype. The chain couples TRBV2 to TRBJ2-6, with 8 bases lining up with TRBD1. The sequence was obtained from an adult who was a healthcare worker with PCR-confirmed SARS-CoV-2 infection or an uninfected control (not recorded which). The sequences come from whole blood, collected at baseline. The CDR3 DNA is TGTGCCAGTTTGGACAGGGCCCCTGGGGCCAACGTCCTGACTTTC. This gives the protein CASLDRAPGANVLTF. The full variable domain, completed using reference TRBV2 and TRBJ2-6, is EPEVTQTPSHQVTQMGQEVILRCVPISNHLYFYWYRQILGQKVEFLVSFYNNEISEKSEIFDDQFSVERPDGSNFTLKIRSTKLEDSAMYFCASLDRAPGANVLTFGAGSRLTVL.